This is a list of T cell receptor beta chains from one sample in a study of cytomegalovirus exposure and HLA in healthy donors. Sequenced by immunoSEQ multiplex PCR; TCRdb stores in-frame clones only, minus some. The table has about 63,000 clones, roughly 90% seen once; the top ten hold 0.95% to 1.5%. Sequenced sample: PBMCs. The receptors originated from a woman aged 18-29 years in good health and CMV-seronegative. The CDR3 runs from the conserved cysteine through the conserved F or W. A D gene is named only where the DNA matches it firmly. The size entry is marked missing in some rows and otherwise reads once, few, many or a size class.

D gene	clone size	V gene	J gene	CDR3 protein	CDR3 DNA
-	-	TRBV5-8	TRBJ1-4	CASSLGTAGLEEKLFF	TGTGCCAGCAGCTTGGGTACGGCAGGGCTTGAAGAAAAACTGTTTTTT
TRBD1	-	TRBV5-1	TRBJ2-2	CASSSGQGASTGELFF	TGCGCCAGCAGCTCAGGACAGGGGGCAAGCACCGGGGAGCTGTTTTTT
TRBD2	-	TRBV13	TRBJ2-4	CASSRGTEGAGALNIQYF	TGTGCCAGCAGCCGTGGGACCGAAGGAGCGGGAGCATTAAACATTCAGTACTTC
-	-	TRBV2	TRBJ2-5	CASRGLAAQETQYF	TGTGCCAGCCGGGGGCTAGCGGCCCAAGAGACCCAGTACTTC
-	-	TRBV10-2	TRBJ1-2	CASSESLGVNYGYTF	TGCGCCAGCAGTGAGTCGTTAGGGGTGAACTATGGCTACACCTTC
-	-	TRBV6-1	TRBJ2-1	CASSEIERAYNEQFF	TGTGCCAGCAGTGAAATCGAGCGGGCCTACAATGAGCAGTTCTTC
TRBD1	-	TRBV5-6	TRBJ1-2	CASSRDRVNYGYTF	TGTGCCAGCAGCCGGGACAGGGTAAACTATGGCTACACCTTC
TRBD1	-	TRBV2	TRBJ1-1	CASSGQAGGAGTEAFF	TGTGCCAGCAGTGGTCAGGCAGGGGGCGCGGGCACTGAAGCTTTCTTT
-	-	TRBV2	TRBJ2-5	CASTPGQQETQYF	TGTGCCAGCACGCCGGGACAACAAGAGACCCAGTACTTC
-	-	TRBV5-1	TRBJ2-5	CASNPYGEETQYF	TGCGCCAGCAACCCGTATGGGGAGGAGACCCAGTACTTC
TRBD1	-	TRBV6-1	TRBJ1-4	CASSVVWGQGEKLFF	TGTGCCAGCAGTGTGGTTTGGGGACAGGGGGAAAAACTGTTTTTT
-	-	TRBV6-1	TRBJ2-1	CASSFSSNEQFF	TGTGCCAGCAGCTTTAGTTCCAATGAGCAGTTCTTC
TRBD2	-	TRBV28	TRBJ2-2	CASSPTSGRFGTGELFF	TGTGCCAGCAGTCCGACTAGCGGGAGGTTCGGCACCGGGGAGCTGTTTTTT
-	-	TRBV21-1	TRBJ2-3	CASSKGVTGDPDTQYF	TGTGCCAGCAGCAAAGGGGTCACAGGGGACCCAGATACGCAGTATTTT
TRBD2	-	TRBV12-5	TRBJ2-7	CATERTSGMFYEQYF	TGTGCTACCGAGCGGACTAGCGGGATGTTCTACGAGCAGTACTTC
TRBD1	few	TRBV18	TRBJ2-7	CASSHDREYEQYF	TGTGCCAGCTCGCACGACAGGGAATACGAGCAGTACTTC
-	-	TRBV2	TRBJ1-2	CASSEYPYSNYGYTF	TGTGCCAGCAGTGAATATCCCTATTCTAACTATGGCTACACCTTC
-	-	TRBV5-1	TRBJ1-6	CASSSQGYNSPLHF	TGCGCCAGCAGCTCCCAGGGTTACAATTCACCCCTCCACTTT
TRBD1	-	TRBV6-4	TRBJ2-5	CASRGRGQETQYF	TGTGCCAGCAGGGGCAGGGGGCAAGAGACCCAGTACTTC
-	-	TRBV7-9	TRBJ1-6	CASSPIRSPLHF	TGTGCCAGCAGCCCCATTCGGTCACCCCTCCACTTT
-	once	TRBV10-3	TRBJ2-7	CAISGTYPSYEQYF	TGTGCCATCAGTGGGACATACCCCTCCTACGAGCAGTACTTC
-	-	TRBV7-2	TRBJ2-5	CASSLGTEETQYF	TGTGCCAGCAGCTTAGGGACAGAAGAGACCCAGTACTTC
-	-	TRBV28	TRBJ1-2	CASSQGFGYTF	TGTGCCAGCAGCCAGGGGTTTGGCTACACCTTC
TRBD1	-	TRBV5-1	TRBJ2-3	CASGKDRGSTDTQYF	TGCGCCAGCGGAAAAGACAGGGGCAGCACAGATACGCAGTATTTT
TRBD1	-	TRBV5-4	TRBJ2-1	CASSGAGGQAYNEQFF	TGTGCCAGCAGCGGAGCAGGCGGACAGGCCTACAATGAGCAGTTCTTC
-	-	TRBV27	TRBJ1-2	CASSLQGGYGYTF	TGTGCCAGCAGTTTACAGGGTGGCTATGGCTACACCTTC
TRBD1	-	TRBV28	TRBJ1-3	CASRPGGSGNTIYF	TGTGCCAGCAGACCAGGGGGCTCTGGAAACACCATATATTTT
-	-	TRBV4-1	TRBJ1-1	CASSHQTPRGVKNTEAFF	TGCGCCAGCAGCCATCAAACCCCACGGGGGGTGAAGAACACTGAAGCTTTCTTT
TRBD2	-	TRBV5-1	TRBJ2-3	CASSPIGTSGMNTQYF	TGCGCCAGCAGCCCCATTGGGACTAGCGGGATGAATACGCAGTATTTT
TRBD2	-	TRBV7-2	TRBJ2-2	CASSPRVGTSMGGELFF	TGTGCCAGCAGCCCCAGAGTGGGGACTAGCATGGGCGGGGAGCTGTTTTTT
TRBD2	-	TRBV5-1	TRBJ2-3	CASSLGASGGAIDTQYF	TGCGCCAGCAGCTTGGGCGCTAGCGGGGGGGCGATAGATACGCAGTATTTT
-	-	TRBV18	TRBJ1-1	CASSPLSRGLNTEAFF	TGTGCCAGCTCACCTCTTTCACGGGGGTTGAACACTGAAGCTTTCTTT
TRBD2	-	TRBV15	TRBJ2-1	CATSRDLAGGLNEQFF	TGTGCCACCAGCAGAGATCTTGCGGGAGGGCTTAATGAGCAGTTCTTC
-	-	TRBV6-5	TRBJ2-3	CASSYGQRTDTQYF	TGTGCCAGCAGTTACGGGCAGCGCACAGATACGCAGTATTTT
TRBD2	-	TRBV19	TRBJ2-7	CASSTLAGGPYEQYF	TGTGCCAGTAGTACCCTAGCGGGAGGGCCCTACGAGCAGTACTTC
TRBD1	-	TRBV2	TRBJ2-5	CASSRDRGQETQYF	TGTGCCAGCAGCCGGGACAGGGGACAAGAGACCCAGTACTTC
TRBD1	-	TRBV11-3	TRBJ2-3	CASSSRQGGTDTQYF	TGTGCCAGCAGCTCGAGACAGGGCGGAACAGATACGCAGTATTTT
-	-	TRBV5-1	TRBJ2-1	CASSLGGPLEQFF	TGCGCCAGCAGCTTGGGAGGCCCCCTCGAGCAGTTCTTC
TRBD1	-	TRBV28	TRBJ2-7	CASSSSGTGLYEQYF	TGTGCCAGCAGTTCCTCCGGGACAGGGCTCTACGAGCAGTACTTC
TRBD1	-	TRBV19	TRBJ1-5	CASTYGTGGYSNQPQHF	TGTGCCAGTACCTACGGGACAGGGGGATATAGCAATCAGCCCCAGCATTTT
TRBD2	-	TRBV7-2	TRBJ2-1	CASSSTGGSVTQFF	TGTGCCAGCAGCTCCACCGGGGGGTCTGTGACGCAGTTCTTC
-	-	TRBV19	TRBJ1-1	CASIGTRDEAFF	TGTGCCAGTATTGGCACTCGGGATGAAGCTTTCTTT
-	-	TRBV28	TRBJ2-2	CASSLLASNTGELFF	TGTGCCAGCAGTTTATTAGCCTCGAACACCGGGGAGCTGTTTTTT
TRBD2	-	TRBV6-6	TRBJ2-7	CASSWDLRGGHYEQYF	TGTGCCAGCAGTTGGGACTTGCGGGGGGGCCACTACGAGCAGTACTTC
TRBD2	-	TRBV6-1	TRBJ2-1	CASSALRLAVYNEQFF	TGTGCCAGCAGTGCACTTAGACTAGCAGTATACAATGAGCAGTTCTTC
TRBD2	-	TRBV7-2	TRBJ2-5	CASSLVGGGAETQYF	TGTGCCAGCAGCTTAGTTGGCGGGGGGGCGGAGACCCAGTACTTC
-	-	TRBV11-2	TRBJ2-1	CASSLVFNQYNEQFF	TGTGCCAGCAGCTTAGTATTTAACCAGTACAATGAGCAGTTCTTC
TRBD1	few	TRBV19	TRBJ1-2	CASTADRGQVYGYTF	TGTGCCAGTACCGCCGACAGGGGGCAAGTCTATGGCTACACCTTC
TRBD1	-	TRBV10-1	TRBJ2-7	CASSDLKTGAKYEQYF	TGCGCCAGCAGTGACCTCAAGACAGGGGCGAAATACGAGCAGTACTTC
-	few	TRBV10-3	TRBJ2-5	CAINRAGAEETQYF	TGTGCCATCAATCGGGCAGGGGCGGAAGAGACCCAGTACTTC
TRBD2	-	TRBV7-2	TRBJ2-1	CASSHGTSNNEQFF	TGTGCCAGCAGCCATGGGACTAGCAACAATGAGCAGTTCTTC
-	-	TRBV6-5	TRBJ1-6	CASSYQGRRSPLHF	TGTGCCAGCAGTTATCAGGGGCGTCGATCACCCCTCCACTTT
-	-	TRBV19	TRBJ1-5	CASNVQGHLTSNQPQHF	TGTGCCAGTAACGTTCAGGGACACCTTACTAGCAATCAGCCCCAGCATTTT
-	-	TRBV28	TRBJ2-3	CASSLLFGTRTDTQYF	TGTGCCAGCAGTTTACTATTCGGGACTCGGACAGATACGCAGTATTTT
-	-	TRBV6-1	TRBJ2-2	CASNFKDYTGELFF	TGTGCCAGCAATTTCAAAGACTACACCGGGGAGCTGTTTTTT
-	once	TRBV28	TRBJ1-3	CASSPPGGGSSGNTIYF	TGTGCCAGCAGTCCTCCGGGGGGCGGGAGCTCTGGAAACACCATATATTTT
-	-	TRBV7-9	TRBJ2-7	CASSGSGTRSSYEQYF	TGTGCCAGCAGCGGGTCCGGGACAAGGAGCTCCTACGAGCAGTACTTC
-	-	TRBV28	TRBJ1-2	CASSSRWGVYGYTF	TGTGCCAGCAGTTCCAGATGGGGGGTCTATGGCTACACCTTC
TRBD1	-	TRBV19	TRBJ1-6	CASRRQGGSPLHF	TGTGCCAGTAGGAGACAGGGAGGCTCACCCCTCCACTTT